This TCR beta chain was documented in a study of T cells in Graves' hyperthyroidism and ophthalmopathy. The CDR3 regions of TCR beta were amplified from RNA transcripts. HTBI primers were employed in a first-round RT-PCR of the TCR CDR3. TCRdb processed the multiplex PCR reads anew with MiXCR; each CDR3 protein has one entry. The sample holds around 440,000 distinct CDR3 sequences; less than 20% are singletons and the top ten take around 14%. Graves' hyperthyroidism without ophthalmopathy progression within 18 months was termed stable. Exclusion of a patient resulted from uncontrolled infection, other autoimmune disease, pregnancy or lactation. Source material for PBMCs was over 7.5 ml fresh peripheral blood. This clonotype appeared once. Its specificity is not known. Between the trimmed V and J ends, which lost 1 base and 3 bases, there was a span of 9 bases. This CDR3 has 14 residues. The germline V gene has CDR1 MDHEN and CDR2 SYDVKM.

Study results and caveats: Blood shared most expanded thyroid clonotypes above 0.001.

Sequencing was carried out using blood. The chain is built from TRBV28 and TRBJ1-2, with no clear D. This sequence was found in a woman in her late teens or twenties with Graves' hyperthyroidism. DNA of the CDR3: TGTGCCAGCAGTTTATTCGAGACTGACTATGGCTACACCTTC. It yields the protein CASSLFETDYGYTF.